The rows below give T cell receptor beta chains drawn from one sample of a study of radiation and T cells in renal cell carcinoma. Here immunoSEQ multiplex PCR was the method, and the copy in TCRdb shows in-frame clones only, minus some. The table includes 160,000 or so clones, 87% detected once. The material was blood, obtained from a patient whose treatment included radiotherapy and nephrectomy. These receptor sequences come from a woman aged 45-65 years with renal cell carcinoma. CDR3s include the opening cysteine and the closing phenylalanine or tryptophan. Fields, in order: D gene, clone size, J gene, CDR3 length, V gene, CDR3 protein, CDR3 DNA. D genes are given only for firm matches. Size tells how often a clone was seen (once, few, many) or the class of an expanded clone, and some rows leave it out.

>TRBD1|.|TRBJ2-6|19|TRBV10-2
CASSDRTGQGAGGANVLTF
TGCGCCAGCAGTGATAGAACGGGACAGGGGGCGGGTGGGGCCAACGTCCTGACTTTC
>.|.|TRBJ1-2|16|TRBV7-9
CASINFPTASNYGYTF
TGTGCCAGCATCAACTTCCCGACAGCTTCGAACTATGGCTACACCTTC
>TRBD1|.|TRBJ1-1|16|TRBV5-1
CASSSDRGTMNTEAFF
TGCGCCAGCAGCTCCGACAGGGGTACGATGAACACTGAAGCTTTCTTT
>TRBD1|.|TRBJ2-5|13|TRBV5-4
CAGCLDREVTQYF
TGTGCCGGCTGCCTTGACAGGGAAGTGACCCAGTACTTC
>TRBD2|.|TRBJ2-7|14|TRBV19
CASSTSTSRHEQYF
TGTGCCAGTAGTACCTCGACTAGCCGCCACGAGCAGTACTTC
>.|.|TRBJ1-1|14|TRBV7-2
CASSWTASGTEAFF
TGTGCCAGCAGCTGGACGGCTAGTGGGACTGAAGCTTTCTTT
>TRBD1|.|TRBJ2-3|16|TRBV9
CASSVSGGLSTDTQYF
TGTGCCAGCAGCGTATCAGGGGGATTAAGCACAGATACGCAGTATTTT
>TRBD1|few|TRBJ1-1|13|TRBV2
CASSADRAVRAFF
TGTGCCAGCAGCGCGGACAGGGCGGTGAGGGCTTTCTTT
>.|.|TRBJ2-7|15|TRBV5-6
CASSWNRDTNYEQYF
TGTGCCAGCAGCTGGAACCGGGACACCAACTACGAGCAGTACTTC
>.|.|TRBJ2-7|11|TRBV6-1
CASSEPYEQYF
TGTGCCAGCAGTGAGCCCTACGAGCAGTACTTC
>.|.|TRBJ1-1|15|TRBV11-2
CASSLEGQPWGEAFF
TGTGCCAGCAGCTTAGAGGGCCAGCCGTGGGGTGAAGCTTTCTTT
>.|.|TRBJ2-7|15|TRBV6-5
CASSLGRTLKYEQYF
TGTGCCAGCAGTTTAGGACGGACACTCAAGTACGAGCAGTACTTC
>.|.|TRBJ1-1|13|TRBV19
CASSSQMNTEAFF
TGTGCCAGTAGTAGCCAGATGAACACTGAAGCTTTCTTT
>.|.|TRBJ2-6|18|TRBV11-3
CASSLGEFNPSGANVLTF
TGTGCCAGCAGCTTAGGGGAATTTAATCCCTCTGGGGCCAACGTCCTGACTTTC
>TRBD2|.|TRBJ2-1|14|TRBV2
CASSAGGRYNEQFF
TGTGCCAGCAGCGCGGGGGGGCGCTACAATGAGCAGTTCTTC
>.|few|TRBJ2-2|14|TRBV18
CASSADRNTGELFF
TGTGCCAGCTCAGCAGACAGGAACACCGGGGAGCTGTTTTTT
>.|once|TRBJ1-2|15|TRBV6-5
CASSYVAGENYGYTF
TGTGCCAGCAGTTACGTGGCAGGGGAAAACTATGGCTACACCTTC
>.|once|TRBJ2-5|14|TRBV5-6
CASRVPGAQETQYF
TGTGCCAGCCGGGTTCCCGGGGCTCAAGAGACCCAGTACTTC
>.|.|TRBJ1-5|19|TRBV19
CASSISPLGGTVSNQPQHF
TGTGCCAGTAGTATCTCCCCCCTGGGGGGTACCGTATCAAATCAGCCCCAGCATTTT
>TRBD2|.|TRBJ2-1|16|TRBV7-9
CASSLVSASGRVEQFF
TGTGCCAGCAGCTTAGTTTCGGCTAGCGGGAGAGTGGAGCAGTTCTTC
>.|.|TRBJ1-1|13|TRBV19
CASSQGWDTEAFF
TGTGCCAGTAGCCAGGGATGGGACACTGAAGCTTTCTTT
>.|.|TRBJ2-7|14|TRBV27
CASSPRQIAYEQYF
TGTGCCAGCAGTCCAAGACAGATAGCCTACGAGCAGTACTTC
>.|few|TRBJ1-2|13|TRBV6-5
CASRYSGADRRTF
TGTGCCAGCAGGTACTCAGGGGCCGACCGTCGCACCTTC
>.|.|TRBJ2-7|14|TRBV7-9
CASSLGRESYEQYF
TGTGCCAGCAGCTTGGGTAGGGAATCCTACGAGCAGTACTTC
>TRBD1|.|TRBJ2-5|15|TRBV5-8
CASSLGTGNQETQYF
TGTGCCAGCAGCTTGGGGACAGGGAATCAAGAGACCCAGTACTTC
>.|once|TRBJ2-7|11|TRBV6-5
CASSRGYEQYF
TGTGCCAGCAGTCGGGGCTACGAGCAGTACTTC
>TRBD2|.|TRBJ2-3|15|TRBV5-1
CASRIAGGSLDTQYF
TGCGCCAGCAGAATAGCGGGGGGCTCGCTCGATACGCAGTATTTT
>TRBD1|.|TRBJ2-5|15|TRBV2
CASSEPTGNQETQYF
TGTGCCAGCAGTGAACCGACAGGGAACCAAGAGACCCAGTACTTC
>.|.|TRBJ1-5|16|TRBV7-8
CASSLVWTRANQPQHF
TGTGCCAGCAGCTTAGTATGGACCAGGGCTAATCAGCCCCAGCATTTT
>.|.|TRBJ1-1|16|TRBV6-5
CASSYSRGRINTEAFF
TGTGCCAGCAGTTACTCTCGGGGCAGGATTAACACTGAAGCTTTCTTT
>TRBD2|.|TRBJ2-7|15|TRBV9
CASSGGPGLVFGQYF
TGTGCCAGCAGCGGGGGTCCGGGACTAGTCTTCGGGCAGTACTTC
>.|.|TRBJ1-2|13|TRBV6-6
CASSLQGSYGYTF
TGTGCCAGCAGTCTTCAGGGAAGCTATGGCTACACCTTC
>TRBD1|.|TRBJ1-1|18|TRBV5-1
CASSLGGTGMRGNTEAFF
TGCGCCAGCAGCTTGGGTGGGACAGGGATGAGGGGGAACACTGAAGCTTTCTTT
>TRBD1|.|TRBJ2-5|14|TRBV4-1
CASSQAGTGQTQYF
TGCGCCAGCAGCCAAGCCGGGACAGGGCAGACCCAGTACTTC
>.|few|TRBJ1-2|13|TRBV30
CAWSTGFNYGYTF
TGTGCCTGGAGTACTGGGTTTAACTATGGCTACACCTTC
>TRBD2|.|TRBJ2-1|16|TRBV5-4
CASSLPGLAEGDEQFF
TGTGCCAGCAGCTTGCCAGGACTAGCGGAGGGCGATGAGCAGTTCTTC
>.|once|TRBJ2-3|13|TRBV7-9
CASSFEFADTQYF
TGTGCCAGCAGCTTTGAGTTTGCAGATACGCAGTATTTT
>TRBD1|.|TRBJ1-1|15|TRBV6-6
CASSYSVRGLTEAFF
TGTGCCAGCAGTTACTCGGTCAGGGGGCTTACTGAAGCTTTCTTT
>.|.|TRBJ1-1|14|TRBV4-1
CASSQDGTSAEAFF
TGCGCCAGCAGCCAGGACGGGACATCAGCTGAAGCTTTCTTT
>.|.|TRBJ2-7|13|TRBV6-6
CASSYSISYEQYF
TGTGCCAGCAGTTACTCAATTTCGTACGAGCAGTACTTC
>.|.|TRBJ1-1|14|TRBV19
CASSIEVLSTEAFF
TGTGCCAGTAGTATAGAGGTCCTGAGCACTGAAGCTTTCTTT
>.|once|TRBJ2-3|14|TRBV10-1
CASSEAVSTDTQYF
TGCGCCAGCAGTGAAGCAGTTTCCACAGATACGCAGTATTTT
>TRBD2|.|TRBJ2-3|18|TRBV9
CASSVATMSGGLTDTQYF
TGTGCCAGCAGCGTAGCTACTATGAGCGGGGGACTCACAGATACGCAGTATTTT
>.|.|TRBJ1-1|16|TRBV25-1
CASSELGAVENTEAFF
TGTGCCAGCAGTGAATTGGGGGCGGTGGAGAACACTGAAGCTTTCTTT